A single sample is the source of the 27 T cell receptor beta chains below, sequenced in a study of T cell responses to AZD1222 COVID-19 vaccine. Method: immunoSEQ multiplex PCR; TCRdb's copy keeps in-frame clones and lacks some. The data hold 110,000 to 150,000 clones, with 90% to 95% observed a single time. The source material was peripheral blood, sampled on day 0 of AZD1222 vaccination. These receptors were taken from an adult in good health.

This chain links TRBV27 with TRBJ1-6; 7 positions agree with TRBD1. The CDR3 consists of 13 residues. The germline V gene has CDR1 MNHEY and CDR2 SMNVEV (reference sequence). V dropped 4 bases and J dropped 11; count of bases not matched to a gene: 5. CDR3: CASSWGGGAPLHF. The CDR3 coding sequence is TGTGCCAGCAGTTGGGGAGGGGGCGCACCCCTCCACTTT.

The chain employs TRBV27 and TRBJ1-3; D unclear. Trimming stripped 0 bases from V and 0 bases from J, with 12 bases between. CDR1 and CDR2 from the germline V gene are MNHEY and SMNVEV (reference sequence). This CDR3 has 17 residues. The CDR3 nucleotides are TGTGCCAGCAGTTTATCGCCAGCCCAAAGCTCTGGAAACACCATATATTTT. Its protein product is CASSLSPAQSSGNTIYF.

J is TRBJ1-2 and V is TRBV28; no clear D gene. Trimming pared 7 bases from V and 4 bases from J, leaving 13 bases between. The CDR3 contains 13 residues. Germline CDR1 MDHEN, CDR2 SYDVKM. The CDR3 DNA is TGTGCCAGCACCATGGCGGGGATCTATGGCTACACCTTC. Protein product: CASTMAGIYGYTF.

The V call is TRBV27, the J call TRBJ1-5, with a possible D match to TRBD1 (6 bases). Per the germline V gene, CDR1 is MNHEY and CDR2 is SMNVEV (reference sequence). The CDR3 has 16 residues. V was cut by 5 bases and J by 2 bases, with 16 bases left in between. CDR3 in amino acids: CASSPLRGFGNQPQHF. The CDR3 DNA is TGTGCCAGCAGTCCACTTAGGGGGTTTGGCAATCAGCCCCAGCATTTT.

The V call is TRBV24-1, the J call TRBJ2-5; D may be TRBD1 or TRBD2 (5 bases each). Germline values: CDR1 KGHDR, CDR2 SFDVKD. The CDR3 consists of 12 residues. V gave up 12 bases and J gave up 5 bases, with 15 bases separating them. The CDR3 region has the DNA TGTGCCCCCGCCCCTGAGGGGGAGACCCAGTACTTC. This translates into CAPAPEGETQYF.

The J gene is TRBJ1-5, the V gene TRBV30, with 7 bases lining up with TRBD1. V lost 4 bases, J lost 7 bases, and 7 bases stayed unmatched. The CDR3 loop spans 13 amino acids. The V gene's germline CDR1 is GTSNPN and CDR2 SVGIG (reference sequence). CDR3: CAWTQGGSQPQHF. In DNA form, the CDR3 reads TGTGCCTGGACCCAAGGGGGCAGCCAGCCCCAGCATTTT.

V is TRBV6-1 and J is TRBJ1-2; D remains ambiguous. CDR3 length: 13 residues. Trimming stripped 1 base from V and 8 bases from J, with 11 bases between. CDR1 is MNHNS, CDR2 SASEGT, per germline. CDR3 sequence (DNA): TGTGCCAGCAGTGAAGGGCCCGGGGAGGGCTACACCTTC. Protein sequence: CASSEGPGEGYTF.

The rearrangement links TRBV2 to TRBJ2-7; weak D call: TRBD2 (6 bases). The CDR3 spans 13 residues. V gave up 4 bases and J gave up 6 bases, with 13 bases separating them. Germline V gene data show CDR1 as SNHLY and CDR2 as FYNNEI. The CDR3 protein is CASSVAENPEQYF. The CDR3 DNA follows: TGTGCCAGCAGTGTAGCGGAAAATCCCGAGCAGTACTTC.

The rearrangement links TRBV4-3 to TRBJ1-2; tentative D call: TRBD1 (5 bases). Trimming pared 1 base from V and 2 bases from J, leaving 11 bases between. Germline CDR1 LGHNA, CDR2 YSLEER. The length of the CDR3 is 15 residues. The CDR3 loop reads CASSQAPGGNYGYTF. Written as DNA, the CDR3 is TGCGCCAGCAGCCAAGCCCCGGGGGGGAACTATGGCTACACCTTC.

This clone was recorded only once. CDR3 loop: CASSLWGMTEAFF. The CDR3 region has the DNA TGTGCCAGCAGTTTGTGGGGGATGACTGAAGCTTTCTTT. This chain joins TRBV27 and TRBJ1-1; perhaps TRBD1 as D (5 bases). The germline V gene encodes CDR1 MNHEY and CDR2 SMNVEV (reference sequence). Trimming left V 3 bases short and J 5 bases short, with 10 bases between. CDR3 length equals 13 residues.

This clone was found once. This chain connects TRBV29-1 to TRBJ2-3, with D perhaps matching TRBD2 (6 bases). This CDR3 is 16 amino acids long. The V gene's germline CDR1 is SQVTM and CDR2 ANQGSEA. V gave up 4 bases and J gave up 6 bases, with 23 bases separating them. The CDR3, as DNA: TGCAGCGTTGGAGCCCAGACTAGTTCGCCCGCGGATACGCAGTATTTT. This sequence encodes CSVGAQTSSPADTQYF.

The chain is built from TRBV5-1 and TRBJ1-1; D possibly corresponds to TRBD1 (6 bases). Germline CDR1 is SGHRS and CDR2 is YFSETQ. There are 14 residues in the CDR3. The V gene lost 2 bases and the J gene lost 4 bases, with 12 bases spanning the gap. Written as DNA, the CDR3 is TGCGCCAGCAGCTTAGGGGGGGCCAGCACTGAAGCTTTCTTT. This encodes CASSLGGASTEAFF.

This chain uses TRBV6-4 with TRBJ1-2, with D possibly TRBD1 on 5 matching bases. The ends were cut back, 5 bases at V and 4 bases at J, with 17 bases in the middle. The CDR3 totals 15 residues. Germline CDR1 reads MRHNA; CDR2 reads SNTAGT. As DNA, the CDR3 is TGTGCCAGCAGTCCAGGGAGTACCCCCAGCTATGGCTACACCTTC. It translates to CASSPGSTPSYGYTF.

The chain joins TRBV2 to TRBJ1-2, with D uncertain. This CDR3 comprises 16 residues. The germline V gene encodes CDR1 SNHLY and CDR2 FYNNEI. The ends were cut back, 8 bases at V and 0 bases at J, with 19 bases in the middle. CDR3 region: CASSSVFQVANYGYTF. In nucleotides, the CDR3 is TGTGCCAGCTCCTCGGTTTTTCAGGTGGCTAACTATGGCTACACCTTC.

V usage is TRBV6-1 and J usage is TRBJ2-5, with D uncertain. Trimming pared 1 base from V and 5 bases from J, leaving 14 bases between. Germline V gives CDR1 MNHNS, CDR2 SASEGT. CDR3 length: 15 amino acids. The CDR3 region is CASSEGSGLGETQYF. CDR3 bases: TGTGCCAGCAGTGAAGGCTCTGGCCTCGGGGAGACCCAGTACTTC.

This chain joins TRBV9 and TRBJ2-7; 11 nucleotides match TRBD2. J gave up 4 bases and V 0 bases, and 12 bases lay outside the gene matches. This CDR3 region has 18 residues. CDR1 and CDR2 from the germline V gene are SGDLS and YYNGEE. The CDR3 loop reads CASSVGLAGGGMGYEQYF. The DNA for the CDR3 is TGTGCCAGCAGCGTAGGGCTAGCGGGAGGAGGGATGGGTTACGAGCAGTACTTC. Using reference TRBV9 and TRBJ2-7 for the parts outside the CDR3, the full variable domain is DSGVTQTPKHLITATGQRVTLRCSPRSGDLSVYWYQQSLDQGLQFLIQYYNGEERAKGNILERFSAQQFPDLHSELNLSSLELGDSALYFCASSVGLAGGGMGYEQYFGPGTRLTVT.

The chain employs TRBV9 and TRBJ2-1; a weak D match, TRBD1 (7 bases). This CDR3 is built from 12 residues. The V gene lost 2 bases and the J gene lost 10 bases, with 10 bases spanning the gap. Looked up from germline, CDR1 is SGDLS and CDR2 is YYNGEE. For the CDR3, the DNA is TGTGCCAGCAGCGTGGGGGGACAGGAGCAGTTCTTC. Translating it yields CASSVGGQEQFF.

V and J are TRBV30 and TRBJ2-4, with 8 bases lining up with TRBD1. The CDR3 sequence is 13 residues long. Losses at the gene ends were 5 bases for V and 8 bases for J; bases not matched to a gene: 8. Germline loops: CDR1 GTSNPN, CDR2 SVGIG (reference sequence). In DNA form, the CDR3 reads TGTGCCTGGGGGGACAGGCTGGGGGACATTCAGTACTTC. Amino acids: CAWGDRLGDIQYF.

In this sample, this clone turned up once. The gene calls are TRBV5-8 and TRBJ1-1; 7 bases align to TRBD1. Germline CDR1 and CDR2: SGHTS and YDEGEE. With 2 bases clipped from V and 5 bases from J, the junction kept 9 bases outside the gene matches. The CDR3 length is 15 residues. For the CDR3, the DNA is TGTGCCAGCAGCTTAGGATCGGGCAGGGGGACTGAAGCTTTCTTT. Residues: CASSLGSGRGTEAFF.

Concerning this clone: This same CDR3 is encoded by further DNA sequences in the sample. The chain combines TRBV10-1 with TRBJ2-7; D is unclear. The CDR3 is 11 amino acids. Germline V lookup: CDR1 WNHNN, CDR2 SYGVQD (reference sequence). V lost 2 bases and J lost 3, with 2 bases in between. The CDR3 DNA follows: TGCGCCAGCAGTGAGGGCTACGAGCAGTACTTC. As protein: CASSEGYEQYF.

This chain joins TRBV7-8 and TRBJ1-5, with D hard to call. The germline gives CDR1 SGHVS, CDR2 FQNEAQ. The CDR3 is made up of 13 amino acids. Trimming left V 1 base short and J 6 bases short, with 7 bases between. As DNA, the CDR3 is TGTGCCAGCAGCTTAGGGGCAGGTCAGCCCCAGCATTTT. This codes for CASSLGAGQPQHF.

This clone has just one count. The rearrangement uses TRBV5-5 and TRBJ1-2; possibly TRBD1 for D (6 bases). The CDR3 loop spans 14 amino acids. The V gene lost 0 bases and the J gene lost 4 bases, with 10 bases spanning the gap. CDR1 is SGHKS, CDR2 YYEKEE, per germline (reference sequence). CDR3 coding DNA: TGTGCCAGCAGCTTGGGGACAGCAGTCTATGGCTACACCTTC. It specifies CASSLGTAVYGYTF.

The gene calls are TRBV7-3 and TRBJ1-6; the match to TRBD1 covers 9 bases. The CDR3 extends over 15 amino acids. V lost 4 bases, J lost 10 bases, and 8 bases stayed unmatched. Germline loops: CDR1 SGHTA, CDR2 FQGTGA. The CDR3 sequence is CASSSEQGAWSPLHF. In DNA form, the CDR3 reads TGTGCCAGCAGCTCAGAACAGGGGGCCTGGTCACCCCTCCACTTT.

V gene TRBV5-6 combines with J gene TRBJ2-1; no reliable D call. Trimming removed 4 bases at V and 0 bases at J, with 11 bases between. The germline V gene encodes CDR1 SGHDT and CDR2 YYEEEE. The CDR3 contains 15 residues. CDR3 nucleotides: TGTGCCAGCAGCGATAGCAGGAGCTCCTACAATGAGCAGTTCTTC. It encodes CASSDSRSSYNEQFF.

Of note for this clone: Additional DNA sequences in this sample encode the identical CDR3. The rearrangement joins TRBV2 to TRBJ2-7, with 7 bases lining up with TRBD1. Germline V CDR1 and CDR2: SNHLY, FYNNEI. The V gene end was trimmed by 6 bases and the J gene end by 2 bases; junction bases not matched to a gene: 7. The length of the CDR3 is 14 residues. In nucleotides, the CDR3 is TGTGCCAGCAGGCCGACAGGGACCCCCTACGAGCAGTACTTC. The encoded protein is CASRPTGTPYEQYF. Looking up the rest from reference TRBV2 and TRBJ2-7 gives the full variable domain: EPEVTQTPSHQVTQMGQEVILRCVPISNHLYFYWYRQILGQKVEFLVSFYNNEISEKSEIFDDQFSVERPDGSNFTLKIRSTKLEDSAMYFCASRPTGTPYEQYFGPGTRLTVT.

The sample holds one count of this clone. V and J are TRBV4-2 and TRBJ1-2, with D unclear. V lost 0 bases to trimming and J lost 8 bases, with 16 bases between them. In germline, CDR1 is LGHNA, CDR2 YNFKEQ. This CDR3 is built from 15 residues. The CDR3: CASSQDLASLWGYTF. CDR3 DNA: TGTGCCAGCAGCCAAGATCTGGCCAGCCTGTGGGGCTACACCTTC.

This clone was counted a single time. The chain recombines TRBV15 with TRBJ2-7, with D unresolved. The CDR3 loop spans 15 amino acids. V dropped 1 base and J dropped 5 bases, with 15 bases sitting between them. Germline V gene lookup returns CDR1 LNHNV and CDR2 YYDKDF (reference sequence). CDR3 nucleotides: TGTGCCACCAGCAGAGCTACCGGATTGATGGACGAGCAGTACTTC. Its protein is CATSRATGLMDEQYF. Based on the CDR3 plus reference TRBV15 and TRBJ2-7, the full variable domain is DAMVIQNPRYQVTQFGKPVTLSCSQTLNHNVMYWYQQKSSQAPKLLFHYYDKDFNNEADTPDNFQSRRPNTSFCFLDIRSPGLGDTAMYLCATSRATGLMDEQYFGPGTRLTVT.